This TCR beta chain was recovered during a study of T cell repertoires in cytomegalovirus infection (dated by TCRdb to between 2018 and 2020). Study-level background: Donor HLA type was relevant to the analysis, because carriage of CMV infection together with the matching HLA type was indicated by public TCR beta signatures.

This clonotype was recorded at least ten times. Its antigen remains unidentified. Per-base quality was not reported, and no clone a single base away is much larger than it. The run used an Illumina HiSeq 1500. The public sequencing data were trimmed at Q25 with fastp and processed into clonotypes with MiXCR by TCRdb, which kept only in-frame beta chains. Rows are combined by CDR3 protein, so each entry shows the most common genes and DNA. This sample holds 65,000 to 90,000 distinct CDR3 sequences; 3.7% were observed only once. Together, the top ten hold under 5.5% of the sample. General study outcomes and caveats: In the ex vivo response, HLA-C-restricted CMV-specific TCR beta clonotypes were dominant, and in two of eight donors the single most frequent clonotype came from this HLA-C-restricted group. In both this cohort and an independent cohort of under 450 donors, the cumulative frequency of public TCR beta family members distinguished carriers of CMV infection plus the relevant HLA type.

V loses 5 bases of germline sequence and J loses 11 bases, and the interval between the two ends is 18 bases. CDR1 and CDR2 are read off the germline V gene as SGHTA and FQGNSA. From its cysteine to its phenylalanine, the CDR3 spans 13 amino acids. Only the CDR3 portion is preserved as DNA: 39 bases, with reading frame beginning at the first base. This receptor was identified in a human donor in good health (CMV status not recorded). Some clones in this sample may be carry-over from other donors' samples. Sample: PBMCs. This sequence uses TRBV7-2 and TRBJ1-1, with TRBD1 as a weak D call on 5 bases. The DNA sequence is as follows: TGTGCCAGCAGCCCGGGACCAACAGGATCGGCTTTCTTT. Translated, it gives CASSPGPTGSAFF.